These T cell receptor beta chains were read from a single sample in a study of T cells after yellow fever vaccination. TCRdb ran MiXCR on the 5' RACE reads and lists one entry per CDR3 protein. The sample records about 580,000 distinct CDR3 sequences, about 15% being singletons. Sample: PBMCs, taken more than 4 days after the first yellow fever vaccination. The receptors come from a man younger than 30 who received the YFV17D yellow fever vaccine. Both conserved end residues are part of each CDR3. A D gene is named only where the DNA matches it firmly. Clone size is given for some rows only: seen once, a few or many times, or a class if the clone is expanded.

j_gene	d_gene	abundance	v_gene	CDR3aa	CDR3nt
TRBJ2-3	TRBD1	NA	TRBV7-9	CASSQGTASTDTQYF	TGTGCCAGCAGCCAGGGGACAGCAAGCACAGATACGCAGTATTTT
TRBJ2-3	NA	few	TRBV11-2	CASSPGGGLDTQYF	TGTGCCAGCAGCCCAGGGGGGGGGCTAGATACGCAGTATTTT
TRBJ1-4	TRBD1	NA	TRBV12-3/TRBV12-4	CATGKGGMGEKLFF	TGTGCCACCGGGAAAGGGGGCATGGGTGAAAAACTGTTTTTT
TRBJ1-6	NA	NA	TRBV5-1	CASSDSGTLNSPLHF	TGCGCCAGCAGCGATTCCGGGACCCTAAATTCACCCCTCCACTTT
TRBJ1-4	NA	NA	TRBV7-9	CASSSRSEKLFF	TGTGCCAGCAGCTCCCGATCCGAAAAACTGTTTTTT
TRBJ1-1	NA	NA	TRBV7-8	CASSSSTVIPGVNTEAFF	TGTGCCAGCAGCTCCTCGACAGTTATTCCGGGGGTGAACACTGAAGCTTTCTTT
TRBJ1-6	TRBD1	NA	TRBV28	CASSSGTGLSPLHF	TGTGCCAGCAGCTCCGGGACAGGGCTTTCACCCCTCCACTTT
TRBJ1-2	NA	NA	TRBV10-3	CAIRDTDTPYGYTF	TGTGCCATCAGGGATACGGACACTCCCTATGGCTACACCTTC
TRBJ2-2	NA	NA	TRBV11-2	CASSSRNRANTGELFF	TGTGCCAGCAGCTCCCGTAACAGAGCGAACACCGGGGAGCTGTTTTTT
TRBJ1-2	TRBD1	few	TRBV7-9	CASRRTGVGYGYTF	TGTGCCAGCCGCCGGACAGGTGTAGGCTATGGCTACACCTTC
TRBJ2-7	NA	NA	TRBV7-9	CASSDRHRGASYEQYF	TGTGCCAGCAGCGACCGACATAGGGGGGCCTCCTACGAGCAGTACTTC
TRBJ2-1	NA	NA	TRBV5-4	CASSLHGGGAEQFF	TGTGCCAGCAGCCTGCACGGGGGTGGCGCTGAGCAGTTCTTC
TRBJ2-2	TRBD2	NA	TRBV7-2	CASKRGGGAAGELFF	TGTGCCAGCAAGCGTGGCGGGGGGGCGGCCGGGGAGCTGTTTTTT
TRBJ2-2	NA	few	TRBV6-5	CASSYFFLEAHTGELFF	TGTGCCAGCAGTTACTTCTTCTTAGAAGCGCACACCGGGGAGCTGTTTTTT
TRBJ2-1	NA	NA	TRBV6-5	CASSYSLGAPYNEQFF	TGTGCCAGCAGTTACTCCCTGGGGGCCCCCTACAATGAGCAGTTCTTC
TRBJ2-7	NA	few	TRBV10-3	CAISETGLPRQYF	TGTGCCATCAGTGAGACGGGGCTCCCGAGGCAGTACTTC
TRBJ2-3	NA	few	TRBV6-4	CASSEATPQGPDTQYF	TGTGCCAGCAGTGAGGCGACCCCGCAGGGCCCAGATACGCAGTATTTT
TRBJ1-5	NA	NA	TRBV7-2	CASSLSGQGHQPQHF	TGTGCCAGCAGCTTATCTGGGCAGGGACATCAGCCCCAGCATTTT
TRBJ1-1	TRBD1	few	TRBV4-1	CASSDYGQGATEAFF	TGCGCCAGCAGCGATTATGGACAGGGGGCCACTGAAGCTTTCTTT
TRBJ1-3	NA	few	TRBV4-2	CASSHSGTSGNTIYF	TGTGCCAGCAGCCACTCCGGGACCTCTGGAAACACCATATATTTT
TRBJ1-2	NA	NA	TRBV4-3	CASSQESHLFRNYGYTF	TGCGCCAGCAGCCAAGAGTCTCACTTGTTTAGGAACTATGGCTACACCTTC
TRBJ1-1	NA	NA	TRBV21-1	CASSKGGENTEAFF	TGTGCCAGCAGCAAAGGAGGAGAGAACACTGAAGCTTTCTTT
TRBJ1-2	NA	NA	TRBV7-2	CASSPGLGANYGYTF	TGTGCCAGCAGCCCAGGGCTGGGAGCTAACTATGGCTACACCTTC
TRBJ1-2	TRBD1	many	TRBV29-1	CSVSPSGTGPNYGYTF	TGCAGCGTCTCCCCCTCCGGGACAGGACCCAACTATGGCTACACCTTC
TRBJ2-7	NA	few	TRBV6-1	CASSARRSSYEQYF	TGTGCCAGCAGTGCGCGGAGGAGCTCCTACGAGCAGTACTTC
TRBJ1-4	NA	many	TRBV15	CATSAPGREEEKLFF	TGTGCCACCAGCGCCCCAGGGAGGGAAGAAGAAAAACTGTTTTTT
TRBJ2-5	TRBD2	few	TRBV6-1	CASKQLAEKETQYF	TGTGCCAGCAAGCAGCTAGCGGAAAAAGAGACCCAGTACTTC
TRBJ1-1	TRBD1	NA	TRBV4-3	CASSQEGGTGWHTEAFF	TGCGCCAGCAGCCAAGAAGGCGGGACAGGGTGGCACACTGAAGCTTTCTTT
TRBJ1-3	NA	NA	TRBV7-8	CASSATGTALSGNTIYF	TGTGCCAGCAGCGCGACCGGGACGGCCCTCTCTGGAAACACCATATATTTT
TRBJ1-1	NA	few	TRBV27	CASSLLRLRGTEVFF	TGTGCCAGCAGTTTATTGCGGCTTCGCGGCACTGAAGTTTTCTTT
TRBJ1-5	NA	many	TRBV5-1	CASSLSGNSNQPQHF	TGCGCCAGCAGCTTGTCCGGTAATAGCAATCAGCCCCAGCATTTT
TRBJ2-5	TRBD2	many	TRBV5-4	CASSSPSGGTLQETQYF	TGTGCCAGCAGCTCCCCTAGCGGGGGGACTCTACAAGAGACCCAGTACTTC
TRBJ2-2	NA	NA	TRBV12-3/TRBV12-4	CASSFRGPNTGELFF	TGTGCCAGCAGTTTTCGTGGGCCGAACACCGGGGAGCTGTTTTTT
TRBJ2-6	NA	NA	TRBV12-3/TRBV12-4	CASRSPGVGANVLTF	TGTGCCAGCAGATCCCCAGGGGTAGGGGCCAACGTCCTGACTTTC
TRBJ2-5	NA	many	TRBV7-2	CASSLALGGGETQYF	TGTGCCAGCAGCTTAGCTCTAGGGGGGGGAGAGACCCAGTACTTC
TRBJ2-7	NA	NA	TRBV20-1	CSAIHGSGRPFVEQYF	TGCAGTGCTATCCACGGAAGTGGCAGGCCCTTCGTAGAGCAGTACTTC
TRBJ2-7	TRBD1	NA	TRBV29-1	CSVTGSSYEQYF	TGCAGTGTGACAGGGAGCTCCTACGAGCAGTACTTC
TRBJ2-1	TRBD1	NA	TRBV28	CASRRPLGTVKQFF	TGTGCCAGCAGGAGACCCTTGGGGACAGTCAAGCAGTTCTTC
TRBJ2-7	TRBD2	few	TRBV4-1	CASSQDFAGLAGYEQYF	TGCGCCAGCAGCCAAGATTTCGCGGGACTAGCGGGTTACGAGCAGTACTTC
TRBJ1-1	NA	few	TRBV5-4	CASNREDTEAFF	TGTGCCAGCAATCGCGAGGACACTGAAGCTTTCTTT
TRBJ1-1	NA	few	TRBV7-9	CASSLETGTEAFF	TGTGCCAGCAGCTTAGAAACTGGGACTGAAGCTTTCTTT
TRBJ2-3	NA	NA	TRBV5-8	CASSLNSGADTQYF	TGTGCCAGCAGCTTGAATTCGGGGGCAGATACGCAGTATTTT
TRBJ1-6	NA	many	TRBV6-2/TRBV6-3	CASSRRSSYNSPLHF	TGTGCCAGCAGTCGGCGGAGCTCCTATAATTCACCCCTCCACTTT
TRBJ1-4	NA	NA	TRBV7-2	CASRKGALGEKLFF	TGTGCCAGCAGGAAAGGGGCCCTCGGTGAAAAACTGTTTTTT
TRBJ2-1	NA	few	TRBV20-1	CSARDVGGPWSDNEQFF	TGCAGTGCTAGAGATGTGGGGGGGCCATGGTCGGACAATGAGCAGTTCTTC
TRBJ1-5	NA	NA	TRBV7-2	CASSLGGAPDQPQHF	TGTGCCAGCAGCTTAGGAGGGGCCCCCGACCAGCCCCAGCATTTT
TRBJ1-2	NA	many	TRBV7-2	CASSLDSRGYTF	TGTGCCAGCAGCTTAGATTCGCGGGGCTACACCTTC
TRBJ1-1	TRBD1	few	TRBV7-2	CASRRDRGNTEAFF	TGTGCCAGCCGCAGGGACAGGGGAAACACTGAAGCTTTCTTT
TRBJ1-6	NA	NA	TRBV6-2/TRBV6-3	CASSLRENNSPLHF	TGTGCCAGCAGTCTCAGGGAAAATAATTCACCCCTCCACTTT
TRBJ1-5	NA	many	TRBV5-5	CASSLVVVDQPQHF	TGTGCCAGCAGCTTAGTAGTAGTAGATCAGCCCCAGCATTTT